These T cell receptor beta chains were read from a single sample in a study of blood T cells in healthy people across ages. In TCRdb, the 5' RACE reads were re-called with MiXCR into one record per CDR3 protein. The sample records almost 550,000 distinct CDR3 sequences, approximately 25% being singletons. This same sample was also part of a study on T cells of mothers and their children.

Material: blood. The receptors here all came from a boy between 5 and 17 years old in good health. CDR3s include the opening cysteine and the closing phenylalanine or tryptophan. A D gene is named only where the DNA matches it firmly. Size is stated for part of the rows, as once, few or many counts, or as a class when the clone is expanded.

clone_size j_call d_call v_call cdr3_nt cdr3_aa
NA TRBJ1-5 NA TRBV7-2 TGTGCCAGCAGCTTCGGACATAATCGGCCCCAGCATTTT CASSFGHNRPQHF
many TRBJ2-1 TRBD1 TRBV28 TGTGCCAGCAGTTTAGATCTCGGGACAGGGGGGTACAATGAGCAGTTCTTC CASSLDLGTGGYNEQFF
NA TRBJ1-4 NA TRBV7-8 TGTGCCAGCAGCGAGACAGGTCAGGGGGAAAAACTGTTTTTT CASSETGQGEKLFF
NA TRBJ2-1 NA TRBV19 TGTGCCAGTAGTATTGCGATTTACAATGAGCAGTTCTTC CASSIAIYNEQFF
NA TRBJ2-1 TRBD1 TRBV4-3 TGCGCCAGCAGCCGCCGGGACAGCTACAATGAGCAGTTCTTC CASSRRDSYNEQFF
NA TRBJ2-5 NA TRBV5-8 TGTGCCCGCAGCTTGGGGTCCCTGTACCAAGAGACCCAGTACTTC CARSLGSLYQETQYF
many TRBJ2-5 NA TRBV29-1 TGCAGCGGGGGAGAGTTCCAAGAGACCCAGTACTTC CSGGEFQETQYF
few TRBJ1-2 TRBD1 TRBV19 TGTGCCAGTAGTACCCAGGGACAGGGAGACTATGGCTACACCTTC CASSTQGQGDYGYTF
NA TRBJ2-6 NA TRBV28 TGTGCCAGCAGCCAACGAAGCGGGTTCCCTTTCACGGCTGGGGCCAACGTCCTGACTTTC CASSQRSGFPFTAGANVLTF
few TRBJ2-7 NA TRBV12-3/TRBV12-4 TGTGCCAGCAGTCCCGGGCACGAGCAGTACTTC CASSPGHEQYF
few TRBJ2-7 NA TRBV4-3 TGCGCCAGCAGCCCGGGCGTGGGGAGCGAGCAGTACTTC CASSPGVGSEQYF
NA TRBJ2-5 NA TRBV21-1 TGTGCCAGCAGCATCGGACAGGGAGGGGAGACCCAGTACTTC CASSIGQGGETQYF
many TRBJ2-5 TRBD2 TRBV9 TGTGCCAGCAGCAGCGGGAGCGGGTACCAAGAGACCCAGTACTTC CASSSGSGYQETQYF
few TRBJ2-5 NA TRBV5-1 TGCGCCAGCAGCCCCCGCCCGGAAGAGACCCAGTACTTC CASSPRPEETQYF
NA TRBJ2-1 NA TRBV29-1 TGCAGCGTTGTTGGGGGGAATGAGCAGTTCTTC CSVVGGNEQFF
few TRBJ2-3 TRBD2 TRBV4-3 TGCGCCAGCAGCCAGAGTATAGCGGGGCAGACGCAGTATTTT CASSQSIAGQTQYF
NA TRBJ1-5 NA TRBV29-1 TGCAGCCCGAAGGGGTACAGACTCCTAGGGAGCAATCAGCCCCAGCATTTT CSPKGYRLLGSNQPQHF
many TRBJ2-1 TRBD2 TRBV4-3 TGCGCCAGCAGCCAAGAACCTAGCGGGCACTACAATGAGCAGTTCTTC CASSQEPSGHYNEQFF
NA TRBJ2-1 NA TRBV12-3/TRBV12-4 TGTGCCAGCAGTGGTACCGGGCCTCGGAAGGGCTACAATGAGCAGTTCTTC CASSGTGPRKGYNEQFF
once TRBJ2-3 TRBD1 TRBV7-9 TGTGCCAGCAGCCGCGTCCGGGACAGGGGGCGAGATACGCAGTATTTT CASSRVRDRGRDTQYF
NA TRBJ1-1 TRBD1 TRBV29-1 TGCAGCGCAGCGGACAGGGACACCACTGAAGCTTTCTTT CSAADRDTTEAFF
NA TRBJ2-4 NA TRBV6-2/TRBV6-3 TGTGCCAGCAGTTACATTGGGGGCCGTGACCCTCAAAACATTCAGTACTTC CASSYIGGRDPQNIQYF
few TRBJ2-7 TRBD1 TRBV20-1 TGCAGTGCTAGAACTCCGGGACAGGGGGTAGGCGAGCAGTACTTC CSARTPGQGVGEQYF
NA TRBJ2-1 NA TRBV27 TGTGCCAGCAGTTTATGGGGGAACAATGAGCAGTTCTTC CASSLWGNNEQFF
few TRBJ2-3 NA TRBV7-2 TGTGCCAGCAGCAAAGGAGCGCTCACAGATACGCAGTATTTT CASSKGALTDTQYF
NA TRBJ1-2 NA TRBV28 TGTGCCAGCAGACAAGTCAGGGGTTTCGACTATGGCTACACCTTC CASRQVRGFDYGYTF
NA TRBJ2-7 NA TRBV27 TGTGCCAGCACCCATAACCGGGACACTTACGAGCAGTACTTC CASTHNRDTYEQYF
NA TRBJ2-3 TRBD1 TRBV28 TGTGCCAGCAGCTACCCCGGGACAGGGAGGACAGATACGCAGTATTTT CASSYPGTGRTDTQYF
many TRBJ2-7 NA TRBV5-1 TGCGCCAGCACCCCGTCGGGGACCAGCTACGAGCAGTACTTC CASTPSGTSYEQYF
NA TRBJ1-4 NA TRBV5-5 TGTGCCAGCAGCTTGGCCCAGGAGGGTGAAAAACTGTTTTTT CASSLAQEGEKLFF
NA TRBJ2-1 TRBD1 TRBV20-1 TGCAGTGCCCCAGGGACAGGGGGCTCCTACAATGAGCAGTTCTTC CSAPGTGGSYNEQFF
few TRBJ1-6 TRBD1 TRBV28 TGTGCCAGCAGTTTGCCGGAATCAGGGGGCGCGTACAATTCACCCCTCCACTTT CASSLPESGGAYNSPLHF
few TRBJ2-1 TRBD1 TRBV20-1 TGCAGTGCCCCTCGGACAGGGATGGATGAGCAGTTCTTC CSAPRTGMDEQFF
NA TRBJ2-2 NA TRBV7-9 TGTGCCAGCAGCTTAGTAGTTTTGCCCGGGGAGCTGTTTTTT CASSLVVLPGELFF
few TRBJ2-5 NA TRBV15 TGTGCCACCAGCAGAGTGGCGGGCCAAGAGACCCAGTACTTC CATSRVAGQETQYF
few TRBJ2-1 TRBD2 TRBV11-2 TGTGCCAGCAGCTTCCCGACGGCTAGCGGGAGAAAGAGCTCCTACAATGAGCAGTTCTTC CASSFPTASGRKSSYNEQFF
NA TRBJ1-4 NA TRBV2 TGTGCCAGCAGTGAAGGCCGGCCAACTAATGAAAAACTGTTTTTT CASSEGRPTNEKLFF
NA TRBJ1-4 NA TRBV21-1 TGTGCCAGCAGCAAATGGGAGGGTTTGGAAGAAAAACTGTTTTTT CASSKWEGLEEKLFF
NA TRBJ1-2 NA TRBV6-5 TGTGCCAGCACCATTATGGGGGATCTTAACTATGGCTACACCTTC CASTIMGDLNYGYTF
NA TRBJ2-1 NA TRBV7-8 TGTGCCAGCAGCTTAGTCGAGGGGGGCTCCTACAATGAGCAGTTCTTC CASSLVEGGSYNEQFF
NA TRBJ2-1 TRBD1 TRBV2 TGTGCCAGCACGGGACAGGGGGCAAGGGAGCAGTTCTTC CASTGQGAREQFF
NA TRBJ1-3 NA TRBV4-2 TGTGCCAGCAGCCAAGATTGGCAGCGTGGAAACACCATATATTTT CASSQDWQRGNTIYF
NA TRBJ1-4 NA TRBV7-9 TGTGCCAGCAGCTTAGATGGGAGCCTGTTTTTT CASSLDGSLFF
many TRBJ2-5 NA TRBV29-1 TGCAGCATAAGGACAGTAGCGGGCGAGACCCAGTACTTC CSIRTVAGETQYF
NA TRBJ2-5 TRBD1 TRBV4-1 TGCGCCGGCAGCCAAGATGTACAGGGGAAAGAGACCCAGTACTTC CAGSQDVQGKETQYF
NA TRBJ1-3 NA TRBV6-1 TGTGCCAGCAGTGATTCCCCGAGGCCTGGAAACACCATATATTTT CASSDSPRPGNTIYF
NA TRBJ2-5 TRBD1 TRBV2 TGTGCCAGCAGCGTGGGACAGGGGGCTTGGGAGACCCAGTACTTC CASSVGQGAWETQYF
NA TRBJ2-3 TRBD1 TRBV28 TGTGCCAGCAGTTCGCCATCCGGACAGGGGGCAAGTGATACGCAGTATTTT CASSSPSGQGASDTQYF
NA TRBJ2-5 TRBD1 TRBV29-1 TGCAGCGTCCGGGACAGGGGACGAGAGACCCAGTACTTC CSVRDRGRETQYF
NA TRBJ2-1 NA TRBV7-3 TGTGCCAGCAGCCATCAGACCAGTAATGAGCAGTTCTTC CASSHQTSNEQFF
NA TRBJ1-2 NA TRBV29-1 TGCAGCGTTGAACGGGAGGTCTATGGCTACACCTTC CSVEREVYGYTF
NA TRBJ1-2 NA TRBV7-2 TGTGCCAGCAGCTTAGGCTACTCCCCCACCTATGGCTACACCTTC CASSLGYSPTYGYTF
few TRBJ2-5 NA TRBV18 TGTGCCAGCTCACCACCAATAATAGAGACCCAGTACTTC CASSPPIIETQYF
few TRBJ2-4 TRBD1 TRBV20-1 TGCAGTGCTACCGGGACAGGGAAAAACATTCAGTACTTC CSATGTGKNIQYF